The rows below give T cell receptor beta chains drawn from one sample of a study of human CD8 memory T cell subsets. TCRdb fed the 5' RACE reads into MiXCR, producing one record per CDR3 protein. The repertoire holds about 7,900 distinct CDR3 sequences, with about 3.9% as singletons. Sequencing input: CD8+ T cells from PBMCs. These receptors all come from a human donor in good health. The CDR3 runs from the conserved cysteine through the conserved F or W. The D gene is left open where the match is weak. Clone size is stated in some rows and not others, as once, few, many or a class when expanded.

>TRBV6-4|-|TRBJ2-2|many
TGTGCCAGCTCGACCAACCAGGACACCGGGGAGCTGTTTTTT
CASSTNQDTGELFF
>TRBV21-1|-|TRBJ2-3|-
TGTGCCAGCAGCACTGGGGGACTAGCGGACCCCACAGATACGCAGTATTTT
CASSTGGLADPTDTQYF
>TRBV27|TRBD1|TRBJ2-3|many
TGTGCCAGCAGTCCAGGGACAGGACTTAGCACAGATACGCAGTATTTT
CASSPGTGLSTDTQYF
>TRBV5-1|-|TRBJ2-3|-
TGCGCCAGCAGCTTGGTAGTCGGTAGCACAGATACGCAGTATTTT
CASSLVVGSTDTQYF
>TRBV2|TRBD1|TRBJ2-4|medium-sized
TGTGCCAGCCTAAAACAGGGGGCGCGGGACATTCAGTACTTC
CASLKQGARDIQYF
>TRBV20-1|TRBD2|TRBJ2-7|many
TGCAGTGCCACCTGGCGCGGCGGGGGTTCCTACGAGCAGTACTTC
CSATWRGGGSYEQYF
>TRBV7-9|TRBD1|TRBJ2-5|few
TGTGCCAGCAGCGCCCCCGGGACAGGGCAGGAGACCCAGTACTTC
CASSAPGTGQETQYF
>TRBV7-2|-|TRBJ2-7|many
TGTGCCAGCAGCCCCCCTGGGTCGATAACCTACGAGCAGTACTTC
CASSPPGSITYEQYF
>TRBV6-2/TRBV6-3|-|TRBJ1-5|many
TGTGCCAGCAGCCTCGTACGACAGCCCCAGCATTTT
CASSLVRQPQHF
>TRBV20-1|-|TRBJ2-5|many
TGCAGTGCTAGAGCCGCCTTGCAAGAGACCCAGTACTTC
CSARAALQETQYF
>TRBV6-5|TRBD2|TRBJ2-1|many
TGTGCCAGCAGTACAGCGGTGTTATTGGGAGGGGAGAATGAGCAGTTCTTC
CASSTAVLLGGENEQFF
>TRBV20-1|TRBD2|TRBJ2-5|few
TGCAGTGCTAGAGGACTAGCGGCTCAAGAGACCCAGTACTTC
CSARGLAAQETQYF
>TRBV4-2|TRBD1|TRBJ2-7|-
TGTGCCAGCAGCCAGGAAGAGGGACAGCCCTACGAGCAGTACTTC
CASSQEEGQPYEQYF
>TRBV7-9|TRBD1|TRBJ1-1|-
TGTGCCAGCAGCTACCCACGACGTGACAGGGCGATGAACACTGAAGCTTTCTTT
CASSYPRRDRAMNTEAFF
>TRBV15|-|TRBJ2-1|-
TGTGCCACCAGCAGGCCGGGAACGCATGAGCAGTTCTTC
CATSRPGTHEQFF
>TRBV3-1|TRBD1|TRBJ1-1|few
TGTGCCAGCAGCCAGGCATCCGCCCTGACAGGGGGACCTCATGCGAACACTGAAGCTTTCTTT
CASSQASALTGGPHANTEAFF
>TRBV20-1|TRBD2|TRBJ2-7|many
TGCAGTGCTAGAGCCCCGGGACTACCTATCTACGAGCAGTACTTC
CSARAPGLPIYEQYF
>TRBV7-2|-|TRBJ1-2|many
TGTGCCAGCAGCCAATACGTTTACGAACTGGGCTACACCTTC
CASSQYVYELGYTF
>TRBV29-1|-|TRBJ2-7|medium-sized
TGCAGCGTTGAAACCCCAGGGGGGGGATTAAACTACGAGCAGTACTTC
CSVETPGGGLNYEQYF
>TRBV29-1|-|TRBJ2-7|many
TGCAGCGTTGAGGGTCAGGCGCCCTACGAGCAGTACTTC
CSVEGQAPYEQYF
>TRBV7-2|-|TRBJ2-7|-
TGTGCCAGCAGCTCCAGGGGCCCCCCTTACGAGCAGTACTTC
CASSSRGPPYEQYF
>TRBV12-3/TRBV12-4|-|TRBJ1-2|many
TGTGCCAGCAGTTTTTCGACTGGCTACACCTTC
CASSFSTGYTF
>TRBV27|-|TRBJ2-7|many
TGTGCCAGCAGTTTATCGGGCAGGACTCGAGAGCAGTACTTC
CASSLSGRTREQYF
>TRBV19|-|TRBJ2-2|few
TGTGCCAGTACCAGGACTCCGGGTGGGAACACCGGGGAGCTGTTTTTT
CASTRTPGGNTGELFF
>TRBV5-6|-|TRBJ2-7|many
TGTGCCAGCAGCCCCTATGCAGGGTCCTACGAGCAGTACTTC
CASSPYAGSYEQYF
>TRBV28|-|TRBJ1-2|few
TGTGCCAGCAGTTTTTTCTCCTTCTTAATGGGGTCAGGGAATCCCTATGGCTACACCTTC
CASSFFSFLMGSGNPYGYTF
>TRBV4-1|-|TRBJ2-1|-
TGCGCCAGCAGCCAAGAGGGGTGGACCAATAATTACAATGAGCAGTTCTTC
CASSQEGWTNNYNEQFF
>TRBV5-1|TRBD2|TRBJ2-1|many
TGCGCCAGCAGCTTGAACGCGGGAGCTCGTGAGCAGTTCTTC
CASSLNAGAREQFF
>TRBV7-9|-|TRBJ1-2|large
TGTGCCCCCGGGGGGCTTAACTATGGCTACACCTTC
CAPGGLNYGYTF
>TRBV7-9|-|TRBJ2-3|many
TGTGCCAGCAGCGAACTGGGTCCGGGGCTCACAGATACGCAGTATTTT
CASSELGPGLTDTQYF
>TRBV28|-|TRBJ1-6|many
TGTGCCAGCGGACGCTCCGAGGAATCACCCCTCCACTTT
CASGRSEESPLHF
>TRBV4-3|-|TRBJ2-7|-
TGCGCCAGCAGCCAAGATTGGCAGGAGACCTACGAGCAGTACTTC
CASSQDWQETYEQYF
>TRBV4-2|-|TRBJ1-2|many
TGTGCCAGCAGCCAAGAGTATCTAAATGGCTACACCTTC
CASSQEYLNGYTF
>TRBV18|-|TRBJ2-7|-
TGTGCCAGCTCACCAGAGCAGGGTCGTTACGAGCAGTACTTC
CASSPEQGRYEQYF
>TRBV20-1|-|TRBJ2-7|many
TGCAGTGCCCGGGGGCGGGAGTTCGACGAGCAGTACTTC
CSARGREFDEQYF
>TRBV4-2|-|TRBJ1-6|many
TGTGCCAGCAGCCAGGGGGCGGATAATTCACCCCTCCACTTT
CASSQGADNSPLHF
>TRBV2|-|TRBJ1-6|many
TGTGCCAGCAAACAGGGACGTAATAATTCACCCCTCCACTTT
CASKQGRNNSPLHF
>TRBV10-3|TRBD2|TRBJ2-1|few
TGTGCCATCAGCGACCTCACCGGGACTAGCTCCCTTAACTCCTACAATGAGCAGTTCTTC
CAISDLTGTSSLNSYNEQFF
>TRBV11-2|TRBD2|TRBJ2-1|many
TGTGCCAGCAAGCGGGGGGGCAATGAGCAGTTCTTC
CASKRGGNEQFF
>TRBV15|-|TRBJ2-2|-
TGTGCCACACGGGACACCCGGGACACCGGGGAGCTGTTTTTT
CATRDTRDTGELFF
>TRBV28|-|TRBJ1-1|many
TGTGCCAGCAGCCCTTTACTTACAGGGAGGAACACTGAAGCTTTCTTT
CASSPLLTGRNTEAFF
>TRBV6-1|-|TRBJ2-3|many
TGTGCCAGCAGTGAATTGTCCGGGGCAGATACGCAGTATTTT
CASSELSGADTQYF
>TRBV9|TRBD1|TRBJ2-5|many
TGTGCCAGCAGCGTAGGGCAGACAGGGGTTAAGGAGACCCAGTACTTC
CASSVGQTGVKETQYF
>TRBV19|-|TRBJ1-1|many
TGTGCCAGTAGTGGGACTTCTCGGGACACTGAAGCTTTCTTT
CASSGTSRDTEAFF
>TRBV27|-|TRBJ2-3|few
TGTGCCAGCAGTTTAGTGGCGGTTTACACAGATACGCAGTATTTT
CASSLVAVYTDTQYF
>TRBV20-1|-|TRBJ2-1|medium-sized
TGCAGTGCCTCCGGACTGTCTATCTCAAGCTCCTACAATGAGCAGTTCTTC
CSASGLSISSSYNEQFF